This T cell receptor beta chain stems from a study of blood T cells in healthy people across ages. Concerning this clonotype: Its target is not known.

Germline CDR1 SQVTM, CDR2 ANQGSEA. With 3 bases clipped from V and 6 bases from J, the junction kept 11 bases outside the gene matches. This CDR3 is built from 16 residues. General study findings and limits: Diversity estimates drawn from one million T cells were deemed underestimates. Roughly linear age-related decline in beta diversity appeared, significant by age about 40.

With a J-beta primer mix and a sample-barcoded 5' primer, a second PCR ran 7 to 11 cycles. Each TCR beta cDNA got a 12-nucleotide random molecular identifier. TCRdb ran MiXCR on the 5' RACE reads and lists one entry per CDR3 protein. Of some 710,000 distinct CDR3 sequences listed, 46% are singletons. The TCR comes from a man older than 75 in good health. Material for sequencing was blood. The chain uses TRBV29-1 and TRBJ2-2; 9 bases line up with TRBD1. CDR3 loop: CSVDDPGQGRAGELFF. CDR3 coding DNA: TGCAGCGTTGATGACCCGGGACAGGGACGCGCCGGGGAGCTGTTTTTT.